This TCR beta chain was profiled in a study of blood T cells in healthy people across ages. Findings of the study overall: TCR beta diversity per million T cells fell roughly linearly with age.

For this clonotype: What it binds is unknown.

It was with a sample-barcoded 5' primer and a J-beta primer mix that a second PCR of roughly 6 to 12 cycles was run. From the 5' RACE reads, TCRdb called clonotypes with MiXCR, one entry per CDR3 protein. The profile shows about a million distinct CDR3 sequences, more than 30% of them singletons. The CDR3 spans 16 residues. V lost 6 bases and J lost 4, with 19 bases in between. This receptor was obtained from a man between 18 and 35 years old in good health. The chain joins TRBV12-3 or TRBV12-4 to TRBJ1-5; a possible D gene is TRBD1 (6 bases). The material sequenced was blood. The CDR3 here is CASSPPWAGQNQPQHF. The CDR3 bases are TGTGCCAGCAGCCCCCCTTGGGCAGGACAGAATCAGCCCCAGCATTTT.